The TCR beta chain under discussion was sequenced for a study of T cell responses to AZD1222 COVID-19 vaccine (dated by TCRdb to the early 2020s). With respect to the entire study: A total of 233 trial participants underwent TCR sequencing, of whom roughly 210 had received two doses of AZD1222 and 26 had received two doses of the MenACWY control vaccine. Trial participants were enrolled by age into subgroups of 18-55, 56-69 and 70-plus years, and about 150, 27 and 61 TCR-sequenced participants, respectively, were included in these subgroups.

V loses 0 bases, J loses 6 bases, and the germline ends lie 11 bases apart. The germline V gene (reference sequence) yields GTSNPN for CDR1 and SVGIG for CDR2. The CDR3 holds 14 amino acids from the cysteine to the phenylalanine. Only CDR3 DNA remains: 42 bases, in frame from the first base. Beyond this particular receptor, the publication reports: CD4 TCRs associated with the vaccine covered the entire spike protein, and the dominant responses were in regions 160-218 and 743-854. Spike-specific TCR breadth and depth rose significantly after two AZD1222 doses compared with day 0 and with MenACWY recipients. Only a handful of AZD1222 recipients were SARS-CoV-2 seropositive at baseline, limiting conclusions about previously exposed vaccinees. Because no samples from the day 14 peak response were available, repertoires could be characterized only after the peak T cell response. In the small 56-69-year group, the increase in depth fell short of significance, most likely because of low power. Epitopes outside the regions mutated in the B.1.351 and B.1.1.7 variants were reportedly recognized by nearly half of the unique spike-specific TCRs. Participants were mostly white British and included more females than males, and it was suggested by the authors that clonal diversity may have been underestimated.

This clone was detected only a few times. Its antigen specificity is not known. No qualities accompany the bases; no much larger clone lies one base away. The CDR3 regions of human TCRbeta chains were subjected to immunosequencing. The published analysis was carried out like this. TCRs in the repertoires were matched against a reference library of SARS-CoV-2-specific TCRs that had been generated with the MIRA antigen-specificity platform. Breadth was defined as the fraction of unique TCRs that were SARS-CoV-2-associated, and depth was defined as the fraction of total T cells that were SARS-CoV-2-associated. Using the MIRA data, each spike-specific TCR was mapped to the spike region that the TCR reacts to and placed in a CD4 or CD8 class. Log10-transformed breadth and depth values were compared by one-way ANOVA with Sidak's multiple comparisons tests. This is the immuneACCESS table as TCRdb keeps it, with only in-frame sequences that have V and J called. A part of the clones is gone; compared with another copy, unresolved V genes explain less than half, and the rest is unexplained. That table supplies the V and J calls and clone size; D and trimming were determined from the DNA. A total of under 200,000 clones appear in this sample, approximately 87% of them only once. Of the sample, about 3% is held by the ten largest clones.

What this sample's time point label stands for: baseline before first vaccination. The treatment or condition tag for this specimen amounts to: meningococcal conjugate vaccine given as trial control. Vaccinee samples were obtained from the UK trials COV001 and COV002, which included a single-blind randomized controlled phase 2/3 trial of AZD1222 (ChAdOx1 nCoV-19) in healthy adults. For TCRbeta chain sequencing, PBMC samples were collected from trial participants at day 0 and at day 28 after the second dose. The sequencing used peripheral blood, collected on day 0 of MenACWY control vaccination. The chain was built from TRBV30 and TRBJ2-2, with the D gene uncertain. This receptor was taken from an adult in good health. The sequenced DNA: TGTGCCTGGAGTGTATCTCTAACGGCCGGGGAGCTGTTTTTT. It encodes CAWSVSLTAGELFF.